Listed here are 28 T cell receptor beta chains from one sample, sequenced in a study of T cells in Graves' hyperthyroidism and ophthalmopathy. From RNA transcripts, TCR beta CDR3 regions were amplified. The HTBI set primed first-round TCR CDR3 RT-PCR. TCRdb re-called the multiplex PCR reads with MiXCR, one entry per CDR3 protein. The sample has 730,000 or so distinct CDR3 sequences; 18% are singletons. The sequencing input was blood. The receptor source for this set is a woman aged 45 to 65 with Graves' hyperthyroidism that later progressed to Graves' ophthalmopathy.

This clonotype was counted a few times. The gene calls are TRBV7-9 and TRBJ1-1; D gene unclear. Trimming took off 5 bases at V and 8 bases at J, with 18 bases between the two ends. Germline values: CDR1 SEHNR, CDR2 FQNEAQ (reference sequence). The CDR3 spans 14 residues. CDR3 amino acids: CASSRIGSQAEAFF. In DNA, the CDR3 is TGTGCCAGCAGCCGAATCGGATCTCAGGCAGAAGCTTTCTTT.

This clonotype was recorded many times. V usage is TRBV11-3 and J usage is TRBJ1-1; no clear D gene. The CDR3 has 15 residues. Germline V CDR1 and CDR2: SGHNT, YENEEA. V was pared by 5 bases and J by 3 bases, with 16 bases between. The CDR3: CASSRWRRLDTEAFF. The CDR3 nucleotides are TGTGCCAGCAGCCGGTGGCGCCGGTTGGACACTGAAGCTTTCTTT.

On this clonotype itself: Its ends do not fully match the called genes, so a read error is possible. The CDR3 here is CAGSQSLGQGSYSNQPQHF. CDR3 bases: TGTGCCGGCAGCCAAAGTTTGGGACAGGGGAGTTATAGCAATCAGCCCCAGCATTTT. The V and J genes are TRBV3-1 and TRBJ1-5, with 10 bases lining up with TRBD1. CDR1 and CDR2 from the germline V gene are LGHDT and YNNKEL (reference sequence). The CDR3 is 19 residues long.

This clonotype was recorded many times. This chain links TRBV15 with TRBJ2-3, with D unresolved. Germline CDR1 and CDR2: LNHNV and YYDKDF (reference sequence). The CDR3 is 16 amino acids. Trimming took off 2 bases at V and 2 bases at J, with 14 bases between the two ends. The CDR3 loop reads CATSRIRVSYTDTQYF. DNA of the CDR3: TGTGCCACCAGCAGAATAAGGGTTTCCTACACAGATACGCAGTATTTT. The full variable domain, its missing parts supplied by reference TRBV15 and TRBJ2-3, is DAMVIQNPRYQVTQFGKPVTLSCSQTLNHNVMYWYQQKSSQAPKLLFHYYDKDFNNEADTPDNFQSRRPNTSFCFLDIRSPGLGDTAMYLCATSRIRVSYTDTQYFGPGTRLTVL.

V and J are TRBV20-1 and TRBJ1-1; 10 bases agree with TRBD1. The germline gives CDR1 DFQATT, CDR2 SNEGSKA (reference sequence). The CDR3 loop spans 15 amino acids. J lost 3 bases, V lost 3 bases, and 7 bases had no gene match. CDR3 in amino acids: CSARVLGQGYTEAFF. The CDR3 coding sequence is TGCAGTGCTAGGGTTTTGGGACAGGGGTACACTGAAGCTTTCTTT.

This sequence joins TRBV5-4 and TRBJ2-5; D possibly corresponds to TRBD1 (6 bases). The V and J ends lost 1 base and 5 bases respectively, with 12 bases between them. CDR3 length: 14 residues. In germline, CDR1 is SGHNT, CDR2 YYREEE (reference sequence). CDR3 DNA sequence: TGTGCCAGCAGCTTGCAACCAGGGGAGGAGACCCAGTACTTC. This encodes CASSLQPGEETQYF.

With respect to this clonotype: Since a much larger clone is just one base distant, this may be a read error. The V and J genes are TRBV7-6 and TRBJ2-5, with 8 bases lining up with TRBD1. The germline CDR1 and CDR2 sequences are SGHVS and FNYEAQ. The junction had 2 bases not matched to a gene; V was cut back by 5 bases and J by 3 bases. The CDR3 totals 13 residues. The CDR3 sequence is CASSPTGEETQYF. In DNA form, the CDR3 reads TGTGCCAGCAGCCCGACAGGGGAAGAGACCCAGTACTTC.

The chain uses TRBV2 and TRBJ2-2; no clear D gene. Germline CDR1 is SNHLY and CDR2 is FYNNEI. The CDR3 consists of 13 residues. The germline V and J ends were trimmed by 2 bases and 5 bases, with 6 bases remaining between them. CDR3 amino acids: CASSEYRTGELFF. The DNA for the CDR3 is TGTGCCAGCAGTGAATACAGAACCGGGGAGCTGTTTTTT.

This clonotype turned up a few times. V usage is TRBV30 and J usage is TRBJ1-4; 9 nucleotides agree with TRBD1. V shed 3 bases and J 6 bases; nucleotides not matched to a gene: 8. CDR3 length equals 15 residues. Looked up from germline, CDR1 is GTSNPN and CDR2 is SVGIG (reference sequence). The CDR3, as DNA: TGTGCCTGGAGACCCCCCCGACAGGGGGATGAAAAACTGTTTTTT. As protein: CAWRPPRQGDEKLFF.

This clonotype occurred many times. V usage is TRBV30 and J usage is TRBJ1-4; D is uncertain. V lost 4 bases, J lost 8 bases, and 8 bases lay in between. The germline V gene has CDR1 GTSNPN and CDR2 SVGIG (reference sequence). The length of the CDR3 is 11 residues. In nucleotides, the CDR3 is TGTGCCTGGACGCACGGGGAAAAACTGTTTTTT. The encoded protein is CAWTHGEKLFF.

The CDR3 DNA reads as TGTGCCAGCTCTGCCCGTATGGCGGCCTCTAACTATGGCTACACCTTC. Its protein is CASSARMAASNYGYTF. V and J are TRBV12-3 or TRBV12-4 and TRBJ1-2, with unresolved D. Trimming removed 8 bases from V and 0 bases from J, with 19 bases in between. The CDR3 covers 16 residues.

V and J are TRBV20-1 and TRBJ1-3; D ambiguous. Trimming left V 6 bases short and J 2 bases short, with 14 bases between. CDR1 DFQATT and CDR2 SNEGSKA come from the germline V gene (reference sequence). The CDR3 covers 14 residues. The CDR3 DNA reads TGCAGTGCCGCTACAGAGAGGGCTGGAAACACCATATATTTT. It encodes CSAATERAGNTIYF.

This clonotype was recorded a few times. The chain is built from TRBV11-2 and TRBJ1-1; D may be TRBD1 (5 bases). The CDR3 extends over 15 amino acids. Germline loops: CDR1 SGHAT, CDR2 FQNNGV. V was cut by 0 bases and J by 0 bases, with 8 bases left in between. The CDR3 sequence is CASSLDRQLNTEAFF. CDR3 bases: TGTGCCAGCAGCTTAGATAGACAGTTGAACACTGAAGCTTTCTTT.

The chain links TRBV2 to TRBJ2-1; tentatively, D is TRBD2 (7 bases). CDR3 size: 14 residues. The ends were cut back, 6 bases at V and 5 bases at J, with 14 bases in the middle. Germline V CDR1 and CDR2: SNHLY, FYNNEI. The CDR3 reads CASRSGGRNNEQFF. As DNA, the CDR3 is TGTGCCAGCAGGTCCGGGGGGCGAAACAATGAGCAGTTCTTC. The full variable domain, with the rest looked up from reference TRBV2 and TRBJ2-1, is EPEVTQTPSHQVTQMGQEVILRCVPISNHLYFYWYRQILGQKVEFLVSFYNNEISEKSEIFDDQFSVERPDGSNFTLKIRSTKLEDSAMYFCASRSGGRNNEQFFGPGTRLTVL.

The sample holds a few counts of this clonotype. The chain joins TRBV7-6 to TRBJ1-5, with D possibly being TRBD1 (5 bases). Germline values: CDR1 SGHVS, CDR2 FNYEAQ. The length of the CDR3 is 15 residues. Trimming stripped 4 bases from V and 6 bases from J, with 16 bases between. CDR3 protein: CASSSQGPGGQPQHF. CDR3 nucleotide sequence: TGTGCCAGCAGCTCGCAGGGACCGGGAGGTCAGCCCCAGCATTTT.

This clonotype has more than one count but fewer than ten. V is TRBV3-1 and J is TRBJ1-2, with D perhaps matching TRBD1 (5 bases). Trimming shortened V by 0 bases and J by 0 bases, and 14 bases separated the two germline ends. The CDR3 contains 17 residues. CDR1 and CDR2 (germline): LGHDT, YNNKEL (reference sequence). For the CDR3, the DNA is TGTGCCAGCAGCCAAGATGTAACAGGAATTACTAACTATGGCTACACCTTC. Translation gives CASSQDVTGITNYGYTF.

This clonotype was recorded at least ten times. The chain carries TRBV2 and TRBJ2-7; unclear D gene. V was clipped by 4 bases and J by 0 bases, with 4 bases between them. The CDR3 runs 12 residues. The V gene's germline CDR1 is SNHLY and CDR2 FYNNEI. For the CDR3, the DNA is TGTGCCAGCAGTGTCCCCTCCTACGAGCAGTACTTC. Its translation: CASSVPSYEQYF.

This clonotype was counted a few times. V usage is TRBV30 and J usage is TRBJ1-6; the D is unclear. Trimming removed 5 bases from V and 2 bases from J, with 7 bases in between. The CDR3 is 13 amino acids. Germline V gene data show CDR1 as GTSNPN and CDR2 as SVGIG (reference sequence). Here the CDR3 reads CAWGEAYNSPLHF. CDR3 coding DNA: TGTGCCTGGGGTGAAGCCTATAATTCACCCCTCCACTTT.

The chain carries TRBV29-1 and TRBJ1-2; D is perhaps TRBD1 (5 bases). CDR1 SQVTM and CDR2 ANQGSEA come from the germline V gene. Between the trimmed V and J ends, which lost 4 bases and 6 bases, there was a span of 9 bases. This CDR3 has 11 amino acids. CDR3 bases: TGCAGCGTTGGACAGTTCGATGGCTACACCTTC. Amino acid sequence: CSVGQFDGYTF.

This chain uses TRBV6-5 with TRBJ1-2, with D unclear. The V end lost 2 bases, the J end lost 1 base, and 20 bases lay between the germline ends. In germline, CDR1 is MNHEY, CDR2 SVGAGI. This CDR3 has 18 amino acids. For the CDR3, the DNA is TGTGCCAGCAGTTACGATGTCGGGGTAGGAAGTGTTAACTATGGCTACACCTTC. Its protein is CASSYDVGVGSVNYGYTF.

This clonotype was recorded many times. The V call is TRBV3-1, the J call TRBJ2-3, with unresolved D. The germline V gene encodes CDR1 LGHDT and CDR2 YNNKEL (reference sequence). The CDR3 is 13 amino acids. Trimming took 2 bases from V and 4 from J, leaving 7 bases between them. The CDR3 here is CASSQPGADTQYF. As DNA, the CDR3 is TGTGCCAGCAGCCAACCCGGAGCAGATACGCAGTATTTT.

The CDR3 DNA follows: TGTGCCAGCAGTAGTAGGGGAACCTCTGGAAACACCATATATTTT. It encodes CASSSRGTSGNTIYF. The gene calls are TRBV6-1 and TRBJ1-3; perhaps TRBD1 as D (5 bases). This CDR3 is built from 15 residues. Trimming stripped 5 bases from V and 0 bases from J, with 11 bases between. Germline V lookup: CDR1 MNHNS, CDR2 SASEGT.

This clonotype was observed many times. This chain uses TRBV20-1 with TRBJ2-5; 8 positions agree with TRBD1. CDR3 length equals 14 residues. Losses at the gene ends were 5 bases for V and 5 bases for J; bases not matched to a gene: 10. Germline lookup yields CDR1 DFQATT and CDR2 SNEGSKA (reference sequence). The CDR3 bases are TGCAGTGCTTCGAAGGCAGGGGGCGGGGAGACCCAGTACTTC. Encoded protein: CSASKAGGGETQYF.

The rearrangement links TRBV27 to TRBJ2-7, with D unclear. Trimming removed 0 bases at V and 3 bases at J, with 6 bases between. Germline V gives CDR1 MNHEY, CDR2 SMNVEV (reference sequence). This CDR3 has 13 amino acids. CDR3 sequence reads: CASSLSVHYEQYF. The DNA of the CDR3 is TGTGCCAGCAGTTTATCAGTCCACTACGAGCAGTACTTC.

For the CDR3, the DNA is TGTGCCAGCAGATACCCGGACGAGCAGTACTTC. This sequence encodes CASRYPDEQYF. The gene calls are TRBV7-3 and TRBJ2-7; D is undetermined. The CDR3 is 11 residues long. CDR1 and CDR2 from the germline V gene are SGHTA and FQGTGA. V was cut by 6 bases and J by 5 bases, with 8 bases left in between. The whole variable domain, remainder taken from reference TRBV7-3 and TRBJ2-7, is GAGVSQTPSNKVTEKGKYVELRCDPISGHTALYWYRQSLGQGPEFLIYFQGTGAADDSGLPNDRFFAVRPEGSVSTLKIQRTERGDSAVYLCASRYPDEQYFGPGTRLTVT.

This clonotype was recorded at least ten times. The chain has TRBV5-1 and TRBJ2-1; TRBD2 matches 7 bases. This CDR3 spans 16 amino acids. V lost 3 bases to trimming and J lost 6 bases; unmatched junction nucleotides: 12. Looked up from germline, CDR1 is SGHRS and CDR2 is YFSETQ. CDR3: CASSSQPGGLGNEQFF. DNA of the CDR3: TGCGCCAGCAGCTCGCAACCGGGGGGACTGGGCAATGAGCAGTTCTTC.

There are many counts of this clonotype. The chain combines TRBV10-3 with TRBJ1-1, with a tentative D call TRBD1 (5 bases). The ends were cut back, 6 bases at V and 3 bases at J, with 17 bases in the middle. Germline lookup yields CDR1 ENHRY and CDR2 SYGVKD. The CDR3 runs to 15 residues. In nucleotides, the CDR3 is TGTGCCATCAGGGGGGACGGGGCTGCGGACACTGAAGCTTTCTTT. It encodes CAIRGDGAADTEAFF.

This clonotype was seen ten or more times. This rearrangement joins TRBV15 to TRBJ2-5; 9 bases are shared with TRBD1. This CDR3 has 16 residues. Germline CDR1 LNHNV, CDR2 YYDKDF (reference sequence). With V trimmed by 1 base and J by 1 base, 4 bases remained unmatched. The CDR3 DNA is TGTGCCACCAGCAGAGCCAAGACAGGGGGCCAAGAGACCCAGTACTTC. The encoded protein is CATSRAKTGGQETQYF.